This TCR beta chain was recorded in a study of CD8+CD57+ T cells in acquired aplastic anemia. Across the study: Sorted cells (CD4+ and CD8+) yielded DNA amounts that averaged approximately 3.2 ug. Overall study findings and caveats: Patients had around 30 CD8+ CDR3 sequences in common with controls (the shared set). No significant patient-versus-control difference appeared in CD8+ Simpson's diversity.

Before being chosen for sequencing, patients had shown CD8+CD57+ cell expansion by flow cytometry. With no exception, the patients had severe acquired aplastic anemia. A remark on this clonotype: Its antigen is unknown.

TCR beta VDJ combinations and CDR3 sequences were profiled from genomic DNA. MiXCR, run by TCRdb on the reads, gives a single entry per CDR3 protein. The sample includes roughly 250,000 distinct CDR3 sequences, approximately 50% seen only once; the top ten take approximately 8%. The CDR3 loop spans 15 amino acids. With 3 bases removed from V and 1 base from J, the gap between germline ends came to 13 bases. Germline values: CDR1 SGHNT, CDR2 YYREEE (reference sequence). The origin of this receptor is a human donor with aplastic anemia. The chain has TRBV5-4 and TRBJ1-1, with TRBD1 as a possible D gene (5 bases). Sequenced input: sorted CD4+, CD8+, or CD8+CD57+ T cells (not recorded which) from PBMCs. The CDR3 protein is CASSSVSRANTEAFF. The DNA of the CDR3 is TGTGCCAGCAGCTCAGTAAGCAGGGCGAACACTGAAGCTTTCTTT.